The next 27 T cell receptor beta chains were all read from a single sample in a study of multiple sclerosis patients with progressive multifocal leukoencephalopathy. Regarding time point: five to six months of natalizumab therapy. The method was immunoSEQ multiplex PCR; TCRdb's version includes in-frame clones alone and lacks a portion of them. In the table there are under 30,000 clones, about 90% of which are singletons. This specimen consisted of PBMCs, obtained from a patient treated with natalizumab. Every receptor here comes from a human donor with multiple sclerosis.

The chain joins TRBV7-2 to TRBJ1-3; D remains unclear. The V gene's germline CDR1 is SGHTA and CDR2 FQGNSA. Trimming removed 3 bases from V and 8 bases from J, with 5 bases in between. The length of the CDR3 is 11 residues. The chain's CDR3 is CASSFSDTIYF. In DNA form, the CDR3 reads TGTGCCAGCAGCTTTTCGGACACCATATATTTT.

The chain uses TRBV6-5 and TRBJ2-1; 7 bases are a match to TRBD2. Germline V gene sequence: CDR1 MNHEY, CDR2 SVGAGI. Trimming at V came to 2 bases and at J to 12 bases, leaving 16 bases not matched to a gene. There are 16 residues in the CDR3. The CDR3 spells CASSYASGTPGRGQFF. For the CDR3, the DNA is TGTGCCAGCAGTTACGCTTCCGGGACCCCGGGGAGGGGGCAGTTCTTC.

The chain employs TRBV29-1 and TRBJ2-6; D call uncertain. The CDR3 has 15 residues. Per germline, CDR1 SQVTM and CDR2 ANQGSEA. Trimming shortened V by 2 bases and J by 0 bases, and 8 bases separated the two germline ends. The CDR3 DNA reads as TGCAGCGTTGAAAGGCCGCTCTCTGGGGCCAACGTCCTGACTTTC. This sequence encodes CSVERPLSGANVLTF.

The V gene is TRBV12-5, the J gene TRBJ2-7, with 11 bases aligning to TRBD2. V was pared by 6 bases and J by 7 bases, with 8 bases of the junction left unmatched. The length of the CDR3 is 14 residues. In germline, CDR1 is LGHNT, CDR2 FRNRAP. As DNA, the CDR3 is TGTGCTAGTGGGGGACTAGCGGCTAAAGGGGAGCAGTACTTC. It codes for CASGGLAAKGEQYF.

This clone was seen a single time. The chain has TRBV19 and TRBJ2-1; 7 bases align to TRBD2. Germline V gives CDR1 LNHDA, CDR2 SQIVND (reference sequence). CDR3 length: 14 residues. V shed 5 bases and J 2 bases; nucleotides not matched to a gene: 3. As DNA, the CDR3 is TGTGCCAGTAGTCAAAGCGGGACCTACAATGAGCAGTTCTTC. Translated, it gives CASSQSGTYNEQFF. The whole variable domain, remainder taken from reference TRBV19 and TRBJ2-1, is DGGITQSPKYLFRKEGQNVTLSCEQNLNHDAMYWYRQDPGQGLRLIYYSQIVNDFQKGDIAEGYSVSREKKESFPLTVTSAQKNPTAFYLCASSQSGTYNEQFFGPGTRLTVL.

The chain employs TRBV7-9 and TRBJ1-1; 7 nucleotides match TRBD1. Looked up from germline, CDR1 is SEHNR and CDR2 is FQNEAQ (reference sequence). V lost 5 bases to trimming and J lost 3 bases; unmatched junction nucleotides: 12. This CDR3 has 16 residues. Here the CDR3 DNA reads TGTGCCAGCAGCCGTATCAGGGGGAGGAATGACACTGAAGCTTTCTTT. Residues: CASSRIRGRNDTEAFF.

The chain recombines TRBV14 with TRBJ1-1, with a weak D call TRBD1 (6 bases). V lost 0 bases and J 2 bases, leaving 16 bases between the germline ends. The germline V gene encodes CDR1 SGHDN and CDR2 FVKESK. This CDR3 region has 17 residues. CDR3 in amino acids: CASSQELGANLNTEAFF. The CDR3, as DNA: TGTGCCAGCAGCCAAGAACTGGGGGCGAACCTTAACACTGAAGCTTTCTTT. Filled out from reference TRBV14 and TRBJ1-1, the complete variable domain reads EAGVTQFPSHSVIEKGQTVTLRCDPISGHDNLYWYRRVMGKEIKFLLHFVKESKQDESGMPNNRFLAERTGGTYSTLKVQPAELEDSGVYFCASSQELGANLNTEAFFGQGTRLTVV.

The chain recombines TRBV11-2 with TRBJ2-2; 9 bases align to TRBD2. The CDR3 extends over 15 amino acids. V lost 5 bases, J lost 1 base, and 2 bases stayed unmatched. Germline CDR1 SGHAT, CDR2 FQNNGV. The CDR3 sequence is CASSPTSGNTGELFF. The CDR3 region has the DNA TGTGCCAGCAGCCCGACTAGCGGGAACACCGGGGAGCTGTTTTTT.

The gene calls are TRBV7-9 and TRBJ2-5; D is undetermined. V was pared by 8 bases and J by 9 bases, with 31 bases between. Germline lookup yields CDR1 SEHNR and CDR2 FQNEAQ (reference sequence). The CDR3 totals 17 residues. The CDR3 sequence is CASPSPGGRAPVIPQYF. As DNA, the CDR3 is TGTGCCAGCCCCTCCCCAGGCGGTCGCGCGCCGGTAATCCCCCAGTACTTC.

The genes are TRBV9 and TRBJ2-3; tentative D call: TRBD2 (5 bases). This CDR3 has 14 amino acids. Germline-derived CDR1 and CDR2 are SGDLS and YYNGEE. The V end was cut by 4 bases, the J end by 8 bases, with 17 bases between. CDR3 amino acids: CASSFRFRDGTQYF. The DNA for the CDR3 is TGTGCCAGCAGCTTCCGTTTTCGGGATGGTACGCAGTATTTT.

As DNA, the CDR3 is TGCGCCAGCAGTGAACGTCGGGGGAGCGAGACCCAGTACTTC. It translates to CASSERRGSETQYF. The rearrangement links TRBV10-2 to TRBJ2-5; D is perhaps TRBD2 (6 bases). Trimming pared 3 bases from V and 5 bases from J, leaving 13 bases between. The length of the CDR3 is 14 residues. Germline V gene lookup returns CDR1 WSHSY and CDR2 SAAADI.

The rearrangement links TRBV29-1 to TRBJ2-1, with 8 bases that match TRBD2. Germline V gene data show CDR1 as SQVTM and CDR2 as ANQGSEA. There are 13 residues in the CDR3. With V trimmed by 8 bases and J by 7 bases, 10 bases remained unmatched. The CDR3 reads CSFRVLAGNEQFF. The CDR3 DNA follows: TGCAGCTTTAGGGTCTTAGCGGGAAATGAGCAGTTCTTC.

This chain uses TRBV4-3 with TRBJ1-2, with a tentative D call TRBD1 (5 bases). CDR3 length: 14 residues. Per germline, CDR1 LGHNA and CDR2 YSLEER. V was shortened by 4 bases and J by 8 bases, with 17 bases between the two germline ends. The CDR3 nucleotides read TGCGCCAGCAGCCCGGGAAGGGGCGGCTACGGCTACACCTTC. Encoded protein: CASSPGRGGYGYTF.

The rearrangement uses TRBV4-1 and TRBJ1-4, with D hard to call. The V end lost 4 bases, the J end lost 0 bases, and 9 bases lay between the germline ends. CDR1 is MGHRA, CDR2 YSYEKL, per germline. This CDR3 region has 15 residues. CDR3 sequence (DNA): TGCGCCAGCAGCCCCGGACCGGCAACTAATGAAAAACTGTTTTTT. Its translation: CASSPGPATNEKLFF.

The gene calls are TRBV9 and TRBJ2-3; 8 bases fit TRBD1. J was trimmed by 4 bases and V by 3 bases; bases with no gene match: 10. Germline V gene data show CDR1 as SGDLS and CDR2 as YYNGEE. This CDR3 is built from 16 residues. CDR3 DNA: TGTGCCAGCAGCGCCCAGAGACAGGGGTTGGCAGATACGCAGTATTTT. Its translation: CASSAQRQGLADTQYF.

The V call is TRBV5-1, the J call TRBJ2-7; no clear D. Trimming removed 0 bases from V and 4 bases from J, with 2 bases in between. The CDR3 loop spans 11 amino acids. Germline loops: CDR1 SGHRS, CDR2 YFSETQ. The CDR3 DNA sequence: TGCGCCAGCAGCTTGGGGTACGAGCAGTACTTC. It specifies CASSLGYEQYF.

The chain recombines TRBV9 with TRBJ2-1; TRBD1 aligns across 7 bases. CDR1 is SGDLS, CDR2 YYNGEE, per germline. The CDR3 contains 15 residues. Trimming cost V 0 bases and J 0 bases; bases outside gene matches: 0. The CDR3 is CASSVAGGSYNEQFF. CDR3 nucleotides: TGTGCCAGCAGCGTAGCAGGGGGCTCCTACAATGAGCAGTTCTTC.

The chain links TRBV18 to TRBJ1-1; D is possibly TRBD1 (5 bases). V was clipped by 1 base and J by 4 bases, with 10 bases between them. From germline, CDR1 is KGHSH and CDR2 LQKENI. This CDR3 is built from 14 residues. This CDR3 reads CASSPRGVGTEAFF. In nucleotides, the CDR3 is TGTGCCAGCTCACCACGAGGGGTGGGCACTGAAGCTTTCTTT.

This chain joins TRBV11-2 and TRBJ1-4; D gene uncertain. The V gene lost 2 bases and the J gene lost 5 bases, with 6 bases spanning the gap. Germline loops: CDR1 SGHAT, CDR2 FQNNGV. The CDR3 is 13 residues long. This CDR3 reads CASSLTANEKLFF. The CDR3, as DNA: TGTGCCAGCAGCTTAACAGCGAATGAAAAACTGTTTTTT.

The V and J genes are TRBV2 and TRBJ2-1; D not resolved. From germline, CDR1 is SNHLY and CDR2 FYNNEI. Trimming took off 3 bases at V and 2 bases at J, with 11 bases between the two ends. CDR3 length equals 15 residues. Written as DNA, the CDR3 is TGTGCCAGCAGTGATGTTGTCGCGCCCTACAATGAGCAGTTCTTC. Its protein product is CASSDVVAPYNEQFF. Combining the CDR3 with reference TRBV2 and TRBJ2-1 gives the whole variable domain EPEVTQTPSHQVTQMGQEVILRCVPISNHLYFYWYRQILGQKVEFLVSFYNNEISEKSEIFDDQFSVERPDGSNFTLKIRSTKLEDSAMYFCASSDVVAPYNEQFFGPGTRLTVL.

The chain uses TRBV19 and TRBJ2-7; tentatively, D is TRBD1 (6 bases). This CDR3 is 16 amino acids long. Germline V gives CDR1 LNHDA, CDR2 SQIVND (reference sequence). Trimming cost V 5 bases and J 2 bases, with 19 bases left between them. Here the CDR3 reads CASSFSGVKRAYEQYF. In DNA form, the CDR3 reads TGTGCCAGTAGTTTCTCAGGGGTTAAGAGAGCCTACGAGCAGTACTTC.

This clone showed up just once. V gene TRBV7-9 combines with J gene TRBJ2-7, with 11 bases that match TRBD1. CDR1 and CDR2 from the germline V gene are SEHNR and FQNEAQ (reference sequence). The trim removed 1 base at V and 6 bases at J, leaving 2 bases unmatched. There are 14 residues in the CDR3. The CDR3 spells CASSLEGTGGEQYF. CDR3 nucleotide sequence: TGTGCCAGCAGCTTAGAGGGGACAGGGGGCGAGCAGTACTTC.

Concerning this clone: Compared with germline, one end of the junction differs, possibly owing to a read error. This sequence joins TRBV15 and TRBJ2-7; the D gene is possibly TRBD1 (6 bases). The CDR3 totals 12 residues. CDR1 is LNHNV, CDR2 YYDKDF, per germline (reference sequence). In DNA, the CDR3 is TGTGCCACCAGCCGAGACCAGGGGAGGCAGTACTTC. Translating gives CATSRDQGRQYF. Full variable domain (rest looked up from reference TRBV15 and TRBJ2-7): DAMVIQNPRYQVTQFGKPVTLSCSQTLNHNVMYWYQQKSSQAPKLLFHYYDKDFNNEADTPDNFQSRRPNTSFCFLDIRSPGLGDTAMYLCATSRDQGRQYFGPGTRLTVT.

The chain joins TRBV11-3 to TRBJ1-1; a possible D gene is TRBD1 (5 bases). V lost 8 bases and J lost 7, with 17 bases in between. CDR3 length equals 13 residues. The germline gives CDR1 SGHNT, CDR2 YENEEA. The CDR3 region has the DNA TGTGCCAGCGGCCGAGATGGGGGGAGTGAAGCTTTCTTT. It specifies CASGRDGGSEAFF.

The count of this clone is one. V is TRBV29-1 and J is TRBJ1-2; D not resolved. Trimming removed 4 bases from V and 1 base from J, with 10 bases in between. Germline V gene lookup returns CDR1 SQVTM and CDR2 ANQGSEA. The CDR3 spans 13 residues. The CDR3 DNA is TGCAGCGTTGTCAGCGGGCGTAACTATGGCTACACCTTC. It codes for CSVVSGRNYGYTF.

This chain joins TRBV5-4 and TRBJ2-5, with TRBD1 matching over 8 bases. Judging by the DNA end, TRBJ2-7 fits better; the J call may be wrong. Germline V CDR1 and CDR2: SGHNT, YYREEE (reference sequence). The length of the CDR3 is 15 residues. The CDR3 nucleotides are TGTGCCAGCAGCCACCCCGGGACAGGCACCTACGAGCAGTACTTC. Protein sequence: CASSHPGTGTYEQYF.

The chain links TRBV9 to TRBJ2-7, with a weak D call TRBD1 (6 bases). V lost 0 bases and J 5 bases, leaving 15 bases between the germline ends. CDR3 size: 15 residues. Germline V CDR1 and CDR2: SGDLS, YYNGEE. This chain's CDR3 is CASSVAGVKGNEQYF. DNA for the CDR3: TGTGCCAGCAGCGTAGCAGGGGTTAAGGGAAACGAGCAGTACTTC. Combining the CDR3 with reference TRBV9 and TRBJ2-7 gives the whole variable domain DSGVTQTPKHLITATGQRVTLRCSPRSGDLSVYWYQQSLDQGLQFLIQYYNGEERAKGNILERFSAQQFPDLHSELNLSSLELGDSALYFCASSVAGVKGNEQYFGPGTRLTVT.